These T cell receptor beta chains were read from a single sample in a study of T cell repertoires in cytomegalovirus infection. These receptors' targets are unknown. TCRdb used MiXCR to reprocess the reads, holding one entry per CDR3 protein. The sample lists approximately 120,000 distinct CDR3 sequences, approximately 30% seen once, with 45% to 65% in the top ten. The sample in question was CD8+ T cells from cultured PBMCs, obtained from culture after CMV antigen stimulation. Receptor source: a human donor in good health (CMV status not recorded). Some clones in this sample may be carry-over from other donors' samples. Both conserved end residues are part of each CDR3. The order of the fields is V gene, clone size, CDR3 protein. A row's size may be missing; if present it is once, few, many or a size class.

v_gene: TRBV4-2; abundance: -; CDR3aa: CASSQRNRDESPLHF
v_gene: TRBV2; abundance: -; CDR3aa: CASSEWGFGNQPQHF
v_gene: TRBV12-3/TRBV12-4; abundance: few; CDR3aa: CASSLTGRGYTF
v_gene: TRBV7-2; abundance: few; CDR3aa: CASSLGAHTEAFF
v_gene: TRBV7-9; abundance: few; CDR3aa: CASSSTGVLTDTQYF
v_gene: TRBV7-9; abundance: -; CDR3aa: CASSLGVWEKLFF
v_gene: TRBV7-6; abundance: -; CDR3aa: CASSPAGGNTGELFF
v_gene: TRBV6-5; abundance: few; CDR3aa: CASSYYSYSTEAFF
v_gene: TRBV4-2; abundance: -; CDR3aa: CASSQAGTGGYEQYF
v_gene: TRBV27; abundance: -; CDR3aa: CASGQGISTDTQYF
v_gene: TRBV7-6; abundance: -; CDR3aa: CASSLVGPGEKLFF
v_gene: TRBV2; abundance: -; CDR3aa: CASSDRTEMNTEAFF
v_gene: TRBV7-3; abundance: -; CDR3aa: CASMESRTAHEAFF
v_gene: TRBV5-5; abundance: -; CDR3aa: CASSPEAAGGAYNEQFF
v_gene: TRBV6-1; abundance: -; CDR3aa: CASSEAHSVTGQFF
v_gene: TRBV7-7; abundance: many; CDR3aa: CASSLVLASETQYF
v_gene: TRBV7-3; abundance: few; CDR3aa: CASSQTGPGTGELFF
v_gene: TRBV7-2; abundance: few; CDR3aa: CASSFPGLDTQYF